One T cell receptor (beta chain) is described in this entry. No cognate antigen has been identified for it. No qualities accompany the bases; no much larger clone lies one base away. This entry belongs to a study of cytomegalovirus exposure and HLA in healthy donors (dated by TCRdb to 2016 to 2017). Broadly, across the study: In an earlier analysis of under 750 of the donors, 250 to 350 Gb of sequence data and 95 million to 130 million unique TCR beta sequences from roughly 180 million T cells were reported. About 300 gigabases of sequencing data and tens of millions of unique TCR sequences were included in an early release covering several hundred HLA-typed donors. Among the roughly 400 genotyped donors, approximately 81% belonged to the genetic ancestry cluster associated with self-reported Caucasian donors. The study aimed to test whether signatures of past pathogen exposure could be identified by cataloging public T cell receptors. The study profiled the T cell repertoires of fewer than 850 subjects by immunosequencing and related them to cytomegalovirus serostatus. Besides the first cohort of 550 to 750 subjects, a separate validation cohort made up of roughly 120 different subjects was used. To predict cytomegalovirus infection status, the study brought together high-throughput TCR immunosequencing, statistical association of individual TCRs with disease status, and machine learning. To study patterns of TCR occurrence, a later analysis re-analyzed previously published TCR beta repertoires from 550 to 800 donors and added high-resolution HLA genotyping. Rather than using new phenotypic data, the later analysis identified candidate immune exposures from TCR beta sequences and from how often those sequences occurred across donors. To decide whether each TCR beta V gene segment behaved as functional or pseudogenic, an earlier analysis of approximately 590 of the donors relied on high-throughput TCR beta sequencing. Donor age, sex, ethnicity and CMV serostatus were compiled alongside the repertoire data. A later genetic analysis took genome-wide SNP genotypes for about three fifths of the roughly 670 donors and used that subset as a discovery cohort. All discovery cohort repertoires had been generated on a single sequencing platform. HLA typing included class I and class II loci at four-digit resolution. The number of donors typed differed by locus, with about 629-630 for A, B, C, DRB1 and DQB1, more than 500 for DQA1, 600 to 610 for DPA1, and approximately 470 for DPB1. Roughly five DR-DQ haplotypes were handled as single units for association and clustering, since linkage in the cohort was strong. Across 300 to 400 genotyped donors of the cohort, an average of 235,054 unique TCR beta nucleotide sequences per donor were sequenced, and 15% to 20% of those sequences were non-productive. The investigation overall reported the following: Because HLA typing was missing for some donors at each locus, association tests included only the typed subset. A later genetic analysis associated a missense DCLRE1C variant with V-gene and J-gene trimming of TCR beta chains, and an independent cohort replicated the association. The authors suggested that the approach could potentially be extended to other disease states and immunological phenotypes. An earlier analysis of approximately 570 of the donors showed that most TCR beta V segments appeared in productive rearrangements either about 90% or about 30% of the time, which broadly matched IMGT annotations. Because counts were too low, roughly 16 rarely observed V segments, including chromosome 9 orphons, were left out of the earlier analysis of several hundred of the donors. A later analysis reported that several top co-occurrence clusters appeared linked to parvovirus B19, influenza, CMV and Epstein-Barr virus. The 87-base-pair reads could not distinguish some IMGT-functional V segments, including TRBV6-2 and TRBV6-3, so those segments were excluded. In the study, 150 to 200 TCR beta chains were listed as associated with cytomegalovirus. In a later analysis, HLA-associated TCR beta chains were found to be more clonally expanded and to have lower generation probabilities than equally common non-associated chains. In this cohort, only TCR beta chains were sequenced, and detectable features were limited by the absence of alpha or paired-chain data. Linkage disequilibrium might explain the correlated functional status among segregating V segments, but an unknown experimental factor could not be ruled out. In a later analysis, TCR association rates were found to vary across HLA loci, with the most associated TCRs seen for DRB1 alleles and the fewest for HLA-C alleles. In vitro tests confirmed that a few of the cytomegalovirus-associated TCR beta chains recognize cytomegalovirus antigens. Cytomegalovirus status was reported to be diagnosed by the classifier with high specificity and sensitivity in both the original and validation cohorts. According to a later analysis, most CMV-associated TCR beta chains appeared to be HLA-restricted, and the HLA associations seemed to be driven largely by CMV exposure. A further reported finding was that TCR beta sequences accurately predicted the HLA-A and HLA-B alleles for most subjects in the first cohort. For the cohort, immune exposure information was limited to CMV serostatus. Strong co-occurrence of HLA alleles, especially DR and DQ, made assigning TCR associations to individual alleles difficult. Roughly uniform sequencing depth across donors was assumed in presence/absence analyses, although this assumption may not hold. According to a later genetic analysis, donors in an Asian-associated ancestry cluster had fewer N-insertions in productive TCRs than the approximately 630-donor mean. Across donors, most TCR sequences were observed very rarely, whereas some public TCRs were present in many individuals. In a later analysis, 16,951 TCR beta sequences were associated with specific HLA alleles at a false discovery rate of 0.05. A cluster of highly shared sequence variants was judged likely to represent a technical artifact of the sequencing pipeline.

Library preparation employed the immunoSEQ multiplex PCR assay. A mixture of 60 forward primers for TCR Vbeta segments and 13 reverse primers for TCR Jbeta segments was used in the multiplex PCR. The CDR3 region of rearranged TCR beta genes was amplified from genomic DNA by a multiplex PCR assay. On the Illumina HiSeq System, the amplified TCR beta libraries were sequenced as 87-base-pair reads. On the authors' methods: A later analysis counted approximately 74 million unique TCR beta chains across the 640 or so repertoires, and roughly 10 million of these chains were shared by at least two donors. Raw reads were error-corrected and collapsed into unique sequences by a nearest-neighbor algorithm in which closely related sequences were merged to remove PCR and sequencing errors. To assign V, D and J gene segments, CDR3 sequences were aligned to IMGT reference sequences. Each retained sequence needed at least a six-nucleotide match to both a V gene segment and a J gene segment. A rearrangement counted as productive if the CDR3 had no stop codons and remained in frame with V and J, and every other rearrangement counted as non-productive. CDR3 was defined by IMGT convention, running from the second conserved V-encoded cysteine to the conserved J-encoded phenylalanine. In an earlier analysis of around 600 of the donors, sequences lacking an unambiguous match to a single V gene segment were excluded. In an earlier analysis of approximately 610 of the donors, V segments were called functional above 56.7% productive rearrangements and were called segregating when the between-donor standard deviation exceeded 5%. A statistical classification framework was built for diagnosing cytomegalovirus status from the catalog of TCR beta chain sequences. In a later analysis, V and J genes were assigned by comparing TCR nucleotide sequences against IMGT/GENE-DB human TR gene sequences. The TCRdist pipeline was used in a later analysis to assign CDR3 sequences and most-parsimonious VDJ recombination scenarios. In a later analysis, each TCR beta chain was defined by its CDR3 amino acid sequence together with its V-gene family, and reads lacking a unique V-gene family were excluded. As a way to deal with suspected cross-contamination and a sequencing artifact, a later analysis dropped more than 500 nucleotide sequences that were highly shared and had low generation probability. For each public chain, a later analysis derived a clonal expansion index from normalized ranks of inferred template counts within each repertoire. A later analysis computed generation probabilities with a VDJ recombination model fitted to out-of-frame rearrangements, and checked the results against IGoR. In a later analysis, TCR-TCR, TCR-HLA and TCR-CMV co-occurrence was scored with hypergeometric tests, and a repertoire-size bias correction was applied to TCR pairs. False discovery rates were estimated in a later analysis by permuting HLA or CMV assignments 20 times. A later analysis grouped co-occurring TCRs with DBSCAN, adding TCRdist sequence similarity when clustering within HLA-allele-positive subsets. Co-occurrence clustering excluded repertoires with fewer than 30,000 or more than 120,000 public chains, plus five with anomalous nucleotide sharing. TCRdb stores this immuneACCESS table with in-frame sequences only. Part of the clones is absent; in the studies checked, under half of the shortfall reflects unresolved V genes, and no reason is known for the rest. That table furnishes V, J and clone size, whereas the DNA furnished D and trimming. Here the sample has under 110,000 clones; 65% to 85% occur a single time. Jointly, the top ten make up around 3% of the sample.

The cohort comprised more than 550 healthy bone marrow donors. All cohort members were sampled while nominally healthy, although unrecorded immune exposures were likely present. The donor was CMV seropositive and was included in the group of approximately 310 seropositive cohort members. Every donor gave a peripheral blood sample, and the peripheral blood mononuclear cells from that sample were used for TCR beta sequencing. The Qiagen DNeasy Blood Extraction Kit was used to extract genomic DNA from the blood cell samples. From V the trimming removes 11 bases and from J it removes 3 bases, while the gene matches leave 12 bases of the junction unaccounted for. From the germline V gene, CDR1 is SNHLY and CDR2 is FYNNEI. The CDR3 spans 15 residues, from the cysteine through the phenylalanine. The read is trimmed to its CDR3 DNA, 45 bases read in frame from base 1.

The chain employs TRBV2 and TRBJ2-3, with TRBD2 identical over 9 junction bases. The specimen sequenced was PBMCs. The sequence derives from a male donor in good health and CMV-seropositive. CDR3 sequence: CARGGSSGATDTQYF. Here is the DNA: TGTGCCCGGGGGGGATCTAGCGGGGCAACAGATACGCAGTATTTT. Here the CDR3 is joined to the reference TRBV2 and TRBJ2-3 genes, and the full variable domain is: EPEVTQTPSHQVTQMGQEVILRCVPISNHLYFYWYRQILGQKVEFLVSFYNNEISEKSEIFDDQFSVERPDGSNFTLKIRSTKLEDSAMYFCARGGSSGATDTQYFGPGTRLTVL.